This T cell receptor (beta chain) was found in a study of cytomegalovirus exposure and HLA in healthy donors. Overall study results and limits: The later analysis indicated that the majority of CMV-associated TCR beta chains appeared HLA-restricted. Usually a TCR sequence was rare, but some public TCRs were found in many donors. It was likely that a cluster of highly shared sequence variants was a sequencing artifact.

This clone was observed once. Antigen: not known. PCR primers comprised 60 Vbeta and 13 Jbeta primers. The protocol was immunoSEQ multiplex PCR, while the TCRdb copy is restricted to in-frame clones and leaves out a portion. The table includes 150,000 to 200,000 clones, more than 75% detected once. The germline gives CDR1 MNHEY, CDR2 SMNVEV (reference sequence). The ends were cut back, 7 bases at V and 10 bases at J, with 14 bases in the middle. This CDR3 comprises 12 residues. The TCR was taken from a girl aged 2 to 9 in good health and CMV-seropositive. V is TRBV27 and J is TRBJ2-1; D might be TRBD2 (5 bases). Source material: PBMCs. The CDR3 DNA reads TGTGCCAGCAACGGACTCCTAGGGGAGCAGTTCTTC. Its protein is CASNGLLGEQFF.